This T cell receptor (beta chain) comes out of a study of T cells in Graves' hyperthyroidism and ophthalmopathy. Points from the study as a whole: Ophthalmopathy stood apart from stable hyperthyroidism in a 13 V-J model. The model forecast ophthalmopathy, anticipating it by a median around 6.9 months before onset.

The source material, RNA transcripts, was used to amplify TCR beta CDR3 regions. The HTBI primer set served for first-round RT-PCR of the TCR CDR3. TCRdb called the multiplex PCR reads again in MiXCR, with one record for every CDR3 protein. This sample has a few hundred thousand distinct CDR3 sequences; around 20% occur once, and the top ten carry over 55%. Patients affected by ophthalmopathy presented a Clinical Activity Score of at least 3, a NOSPECS grade of at least 4, and disease duration below 3 months. The CDR3 sequence is 11 residues long. Trimming removed 11 bases at V and 5 bases at J, with 12 bases between. Germline CDR1 is SNHLY and CDR2 is FYNNEI. Worth noting for this clonotype: Antigen unknown.

The sequenced material came from blood. V is TRBV2 and J is TRBJ2-5; D is tentatively TRBD1 or TRBD2 (6 bases each). This clonotype was obtained from a man aged 25-45 years with Graves' ophthalmopathy. CDR3 in DNA: TGTGCCGCCAAAGGGGGGGAGACCCAGTACTTC. Protein: CAAKGGETQYF. Together with reference TRBV2 and TRBJ2-5, the CDR3 gives the full variable domain: EPEVTQTPSHQVTQMGQEVILRCVPISNHLYFYWYRQILGQKVEFLVSFYNNEISEKSEIFDDQFSVERPDGSNFTLKIRSTKLEDSAMYFCAAKGGETQYFGPGTRLLVL.